The source of this TCR beta chain is a study of T cells in localized non-small cell lung cancer. TCRdb's copy holds only in-frame clones and misses some; the assay was immunoSEQ multiplex PCR. The data show about 82,000 clones, with around 81% seen just once and roughly a fifth held by the top ten. Germline V CDR1 and CDR2: SGHTA, FQGTGA. Trimming took off 8 bases at V and 5 bases at J, with 12 bases between the two ends. The length of the CDR3 is 13 residues. As regards this clone: The antigen remains undetermined.

Study-wide points: Compared with tumor, uninvolved adjacent lung displayed greater T cell clonality, ranking highest overall.

The sequencing here drew on PBMCs, taken before any cancer treatment. The chain has TRBV7-3 and TRBJ2-2, with D possibly being TRBD1 or TRBD2 (6 bases each). The origin of this receptor is a man between 35 and 75 years old with stage II squamous cell lung carcinoma. The CDR3 loop reads CASRRGPTGELFF. For the CDR3, the DNA is TGTGCCAGCCGCCGGGGGCCGACCGGGGAGCTGTTTTTT.